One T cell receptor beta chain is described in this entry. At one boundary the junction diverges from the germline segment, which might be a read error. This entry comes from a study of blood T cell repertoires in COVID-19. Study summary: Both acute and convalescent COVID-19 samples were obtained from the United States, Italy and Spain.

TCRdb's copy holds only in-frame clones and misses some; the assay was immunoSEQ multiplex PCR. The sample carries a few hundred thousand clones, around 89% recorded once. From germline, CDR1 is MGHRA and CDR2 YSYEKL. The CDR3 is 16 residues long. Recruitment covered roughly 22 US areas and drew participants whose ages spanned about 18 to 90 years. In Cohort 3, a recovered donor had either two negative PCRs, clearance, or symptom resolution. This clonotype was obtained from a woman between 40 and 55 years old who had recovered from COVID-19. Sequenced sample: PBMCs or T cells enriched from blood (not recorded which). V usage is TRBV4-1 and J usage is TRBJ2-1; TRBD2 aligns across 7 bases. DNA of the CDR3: TGCGCCAGCAGTCAAGGGGAAAGACTAGCCTTCAATGAGCAGTTCTTC. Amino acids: CASSQGERLAFNEQFF.